The rows below give T cell receptor beta chains drawn from one sample of a study of early stage breast cancer tumors. Only in-frame clones appear in the TCRdb table, and some are missing; sequencing was by immunoSEQ multiplex PCR. Here the sample spans 45,000 to 60,000 clones, just over 90% being singletons. Sequencing was done on a sample of blood. These receptors came from a person aged 70 to 80 with breast cancer. Each CDR3 is given with its conserved first and last residue. The order of the fields is clone size, J gene, CDR3 length, D gene, V gene, CDR3 protein, CDR3 DNA. The D gene is left open where the match is weak. Size is stated for part of the rows, as once, few or many counts, or as a class when the clone is expanded.

>.|TRBJ2-3|16|TRBD2|TRBV5-4
CASSLKTSGYTDTQYF
TGTGCCAGCAGCTTGAAGACTAGCGGGTACACAGATACGCAGTATTTT
>.|TRBJ2-5|15|TRBD2|TRBV5-4
CASSLVGLARETQYF
TGTGCCAGCAGCTTGGTGGGACTAGCGAGAGAGACCCAGTACTTC
>.|TRBJ2-1|11|.|TRBV7-2
CASGASNEQFF
TGTGCCAGCGGGGCGTCCAATGAGCAGTTCTTC
>.|TRBJ1-1|16|.|TRBV7-2
CASSLGPGGRDTEAFF
TGTGCCAGCAGCTTAGGTCCGGGGGGTCGGGACACTGAAGCTTTCTTT
>.|TRBJ1-3|14|.|TRBV2
CASRWGSSGNTIYF
TGTGCCAGCAGGTGGGGCAGCTCTGGAAACACCATATATTTT
>.|TRBJ2-5|15|.|TRBV15
CATSGMGAPEETQYF
TGTGCCACCAGCGGAATGGGGGCCCCGGAGGAGACCCAGTACTTC
>once|TRBJ2-7|13|TRBD2|TRBV6-5
CASSSGAPYEQYF
TGTGCCAGCAGTAGCGGGGCTCCCTACGAGCAGTACTTC
>.|TRBJ2-1|16|.|TRBV28
CASSPTGTPTYNEQFF
TGTGCCAGCAGTCCCACCGGGACTCCTACCTACAATGAGCAGTTCTTC
>.|TRBJ1-3|19|TRBD1|TRBV6-1
CASSEGKFEGAVSGNTIYF
TGTGCCAGCAGTGAAGGAAAGTTTGAGGGGGCGGTTTCTGGAAACACCATATATTTT
>.|TRBJ2-1|15|TRBD2|TRBV11-2
CASSWSSGTFGEQFF
TGTGCCAGCAGCTGGTCTAGCGGGACGTTTGGGGAGCAGTTCTTC
>.|TRBJ1-1|15|.|TRBV6-6
CASSQSEAANTEAFF
TGTGCCAGCAGTCAGAGCGAGGCAGCGAACACTGAAGCTTTCTTT
>.|TRBJ1-2|14|TRBD1|TRBV10-3
CAISSGQGEDGYTF
TGTGCCATCAGTTCCGGACAGGGGGAAGACGGCTACACCTTC
>.|TRBJ1-2|12|.|TRBV30
CAWSDGNYGYTF
TGTGCCTGGAGTGACGGGAACTATGGCTACACCTTC
>.|TRBJ1-2|18|.|TRBV21-1
CASSKGKAFGADVWGYTF
TGTGCCAGCAGCAAAGGAAAAGCTTTTGGGGCAGACGTATGGGGCTACACCTTC
>.|TRBJ2-3|15|TRBD1|TRBV7-3
CASTPTTGGMDTQYF
TGTGCCAGCACCCCTACCACAGGGGGCATGGATACGCAGTATTTT
>.|TRBJ1-2|12|.|TRBV7-9
CASSLGGIGYTF
TGTGCCAGCAGCTTAGGAGGGATAGGCTACACCTTC
>.|TRBJ2-7|14|.|TRBV27
CASRAKWTVYEQYF
TGTGCCAGCCGTGCCAAATGGACAGTCTACGAGCAGTACTTC
>.|TRBJ2-3|13|.|TRBV5-1
CASSLESTDTQYF
TGCGCCAGCAGCCTAGAAAGCACAGATACGCAGTATTTT
>.|TRBJ2-1|15|.|TRBV10-3
CAISEEGDKRGEQFF
TGTGCCATCAGTGAAGAGGGGGATAAAAGGGGTGAGCAGTTCTTC
>.|TRBJ1-3|16|.|TRBV21-1
CASSKRGGQSGNTIYF
TGTGCCAGCAGCAAACGGGGGGGGCAGTCTGGAAACACCATATATTTT
>once|TRBJ2-5|16|TRBD2|TRBV7-2
CASSLGSGGRGETQYF
TGTGCCAGCAGCTTAGGCAGCGGCGGGAGGGGGGAGACCCAGTACTTC
>.|TRBJ2-7|15|.|TRBV5-1
CASSPASRGGDEQYF
TGCGCCAGCAGCCCGGCCAGCAGGGGTGGGGATGAGCAGTACTTC
>.|TRBJ2-1|15|TRBD2|TRBV9
CASSARLAGYNEQFF
TGTGCCAGCAGCGCCCGACTAGCGGGTTACAATGAGCAGTTCTTC
>.|TRBJ2-5|14|.|TRBV5-1
CASSLPGAVETQYF
TGCGCCAGCAGCTTGCCCGGCGCGGTGGAGACCCAGTACTTC
>.|TRBJ2-2|17|TRBD2|TRBV4-2
CASSQVSGTSDTGELFF
TGTGCCAGCAGCCAAGTTTCCGGCACTAGCGACACCGGGGAGCTGTTTTTT
>.|TRBJ2-6|17|.|TRBV7-8
CASSSGILSFGANVLTF
TGTGCCAGCAGCTCGGGTATTTTGTCATTTGGGGCCAACGTCCTGACTTTC
>.|TRBJ2-3|15|TRBD1|TRBV28
CASSTRTGGSDTQYF
TGTGCCAGCAGTACCCGGACAGGGGGCTCAGATACGCAGTATTTT
>.|TRBJ2-3|11|.|TRBV20-1
CSASGSDTQYF
TGCAGTGCTAGCGGTTCAGATACGCAGTATTTT
>.|TRBJ2-1|13|.|TRBV7-2
CASSLGGPREQFF
TGTGCCAGCAGCTTAGGTGGGCCTCGTGAGCAGTTCTTC
>.|TRBJ1-2|14|TRBD1|TRBV7-2
CASKTSQGNYGYTF
TGTGCCAGCAAAACTTCACAGGGGAACTATGGCTACACCTTC
>.|TRBJ2-4|12|.|TRBV29-1
CSVVVSRNIQYF
TGCAGCGTTGTAGTTAGCCGTAACATTCAGTACTTC
>.|TRBJ1-1|14|.|TRBV11-3
CASSLGWEDTEAFF
TGTGCCAGCAGCTTAGGATGGGAGGACACTGAAGCTTTCTTT
>.|TRBJ2-5|13|TRBD2|TRBV5-1
CASGESGGETQYF
TGCGCCAGCGGGGAAAGCGGGGGGGAGACCCAGTACTTC
>.|TRBJ2-7|16|TRBD1|TRBV6-1
CASSATQGAQRWEQYF
TGTGCCAGCAGTGCAACCCAGGGGGCGCAGCGTTGGGAGCAGTACTTC
>.|TRBJ2-5|14|TRBD2|TRBV2
CASRATSTQETQYF
TGTGCCAGCAGGGCGACTAGCACCCAAGAGACCCAGTACTTC
>.|TRBJ2-7|13|.|TRBV5-4
CASSLSTSNEQYF
TGTGCCAGCAGCTTGAGTACTAGCAACGAGCAGTACTTC
>.|TRBJ2-1|14|TRBD1|TRBV7-2
CASSYHRGYNEQFF
TGTGCCAGCAGCTATCACAGGGGGTACAATGAGCAGTTCTTC
>once|TRBJ1-1|13|.|TRBV29-1
CSGGRQQNTEAFF
TGCAGCGGCGGGCGGCAGCAGAACACTGAAGCTTTCTTT
>.|TRBJ1-4|16|.|TRBV11-3
CASSLGGGITNEKLFF
TGTGCCAGCAGCCTAGGCGGCGGAATCACTAATGAAAAACTGTTTTTT
>.|TRBJ1-2|16|TRBD1|TRBV18
CASSPRAEGAGYGYTF
TGTGCCAGCTCACCACGGGCTGAGGGGGCAGGCTATGGCTACACCTTC
>.|TRBJ1-2|15|TRBD1|TRBV6-1
CASSESRGPFYGYTF
TGTGCCAGCAGTGAATCCAGGGGGCCTTTCTATGGCTACACCTTC
>.|TRBJ2-3|15|.|TRBV19
CASSTGLGGEDTQYF
TGTGCCAGTAGTACTGGCCTCGGAGGGGAAGATACGCAGTATTTT
>.|TRBJ2-7|14|TRBD2|TRBV6-6
CASSYRASGGEQYF
TGTGCCAGCAGTTACAGGGCGTCGGGAGGGGAGCAGTACTTC
>.|TRBJ1-2|15|TRBD1|TRBV7-9
CASSLEDRGRTGYTF
TGTGCCAGCAGCTTAGAGGACAGGGGGCGAACCGGCTACACCTTC
>.|TRBJ2-7|16|TRBD2|TRBV5-4
CASSSRLAGGSYEQYF
TGTGCCAGCAGCTCTAGACTAGCGGGGGGGTCTTACGAGCAGTACTTC
>.|TRBJ1-5|14|.|TRBV6-1
CASILLGGGQPQHF
TGTGCCAGCATTCTTTTGGGGGGTGGTCAGCCCCAGCATTTT
>.|TRBJ1-2|16|.|TRBV19
CASSTKSRDWGYGYTF
TGTGCCAGTAGTACGAAGTCCAGGGACTGGGGCTATGGCTACACCTTC
>.|TRBJ2-1|15|.|TRBV5-6
CASSFDGSSYNEQFF
TGTGCCAGCAGCTTCGACGGGTCCTCCTACAATGAGCAGTTCTTC
>few|TRBJ2-7|14|TRBD1|TRBV7-6
CASSARQGIYEQYF
TGTGCCAGCAGCGCCCGACAGGGGATCTACGAGCAGTACTTC
>.|TRBJ1-3|11|TRBD1|TRBV6-5
CASSSGTGGYF
TGTGCCAGCAGTTCCGGGACAGGGGGATATTTT
>.|TRBJ1-3|15|TRBD1|TRBV4-2
CASSPDRGSGNTIYF
TGTGCCAGCAGCCCGGACAGGGGGTCTGGAAACACCATATATTTT
>.|TRBJ1-1|12|TRBD1|TRBV28
CASEAGGGGAFF
TGTGCCTCAGAGGCAGGGGGCGGAGGAGCTTTCTTT
>.|TRBJ1-4|12|.|TRBV2
CASSKTNEKLFF
TGTGCCAGCAGCAAAACTAATGAAAAACTGTTTTTT